This T cell receptor beta chain was captured in a study of OX40 agonist ivuxolimab in advanced cancers. For the study at large: Patients' therapy was ivuxolimab, an antibody that acts as an agonist of OX40 (CD134). With a range of 23 to 79, age averaged 60 years, and 75% to 90% were male. Eligibility admitted prior anti-PD-1, anti-PD-L1 or anti-CTLA-4 therapy; 30% to 40% had some.

The study sampled blood at baseline, cycle 4 day 1, and cycle 7 day 1. CDR1 LGHNA and CDR2 YSLEER come from the germline V gene. The V end lost 5 bases, the J end lost 6 bases, and 14 bases lay between the germline ends. The CDR3 spans 14 residues. Clones were sequenced by immunoSEQ multiplex PCR, and TCRdb holds only the in-frame ones, with some missing. The sample yields 75,000 to 90,000 clones, around nine tenths seen once. The starting material was CD4+ or CD8+ T cells sorted from blood, obtained in a trial of the OX40 agonist ivuxolimab. This sequence originates from an adult with an advanced solid tumor such as melanoma, head and neck, liver or kidney cancer. This rearrangement joins TRBV4-3 to TRBJ2-1; D may be TRBD1 (6 bases). The CDR3 loop reads CASSEGYRVNEQFF. The CDR3 DNA reads TGCGCCAGCAGCGAAGGCTACAGGGTCAATGAGCAGTTCTTC.